These 10 T cell receptor beta chains were all obtained from the same sample, sequenced in a study of a mutant IDH1 vaccine in newly diagnosed glioma. What these receptors recognize is not known. Time point: week 11, during vaccination. Vaccination comprised doses that each held 300 ug of mutant IDH1 20-mer peptide, plus topical imiquimod. Assay used: immunoSEQ multiplex PCR; TCRdb lists only in-frame clones, some missing. The sample lists some 120,000 clones; about four fifths were seen once. The sequenced sample was PBMCs, obtained from a glioma patient whose treatment included an IDH1 peptide vaccine. These receptors were collected from a man aged 35 to 55 with glioma.

The V call is TRBV27, the J call TRBJ2-7; TRBD2 is a possible D gene (6 bases). Germline V CDR1 and CDR2: MNHEY, SMNVEV (reference sequence). Trimming stripped 4 bases from V and 4 bases from J, with 17 bases between. The CDR3 is made up of 15 amino acids. This CDR3 is CASSSPLSGEYEQYF. CDR3 DNA: TGTGCCAGCAGTTCGCCCTTATCGGGAGAATACGAGCAGTACTTC.

This clone occurred once. The V and J genes are TRBV30 and TRBJ2-7; D might be TRBD2 (6 bases). Trimming pared 1 base from V and 0 bases from J, leaving 13 bases between. This CDR3 contains 15 residues. Germline values: CDR1 GTSNPN, CDR2 SVGIG (reference sequence). CDR3 residues: CAWSGQAGSSYEQYF. DNA of the CDR3: TGTGCCTGGAGTGGCCAAGCGGGCAGCTCCTACGAGCAGTACTTC.

About this clone: The sample has other DNA sequences that encode this CDR3 too. The genes are TRBV7-2 and TRBJ2-7, with no clear D. This CDR3 spans 11 amino acids. CDR1 and CDR2 (germline): SGHTA, FQGNSA. V lost 1 base to trimming and J lost 5 bases, with 3 bases between them. In DNA, the CDR3 is TGTGCCAGCAGCTTAGGAGACGAGCAGTACTTC. This gives the protein CASSLGDEQYF.

Notes on this clone: Mismatch with germline at one junction end may stem from a read error. The same CDR3 can be traced to other DNA sequences in this sample. The genes are TRBV6-5 and TRBJ2-7; weak D call: TRBD1 (5 bases). The germline CDR1 and CDR2 sequences are MNHEY and SVGAGI. The CDR3 consists of 11 residues. For the CDR3, the DNA is TGCGCCAGTGGGGCCTCCTACGAGCAGTACTTC. Translation gives CASGASYEQYF.

This chain links TRBV15 with TRBJ1-4; the D gene is possibly TRBD1 (5 bases). The CDR3 covers 14 residues. Germline assignment: CDR1 LNHNV and CDR2 YYDKDF (reference sequence). Deletions cut 1 base from V and 3 bases from J, with 6 bases between. The CDR3 loop is CATSRGRANEKLFF. The CDR3, as DNA: TGTGCCACCAGCAGAGGCAGGGCTAATGAAAAACTGTTTTTT.

The genes are TRBV2 and TRBJ2-1, with D hard to call. There are 11 residues in the CDR3. The ends were cut back, 4 bases at V and 4 bases at J, with 2 bases in the middle. Germline CDR1 reads SNHLY; CDR2 reads FYNNEI. The CDR3, as DNA: TGTGCCAGCAGTGTTTACAATGAGCAGTTCTTC. This encodes CASSVYNEQFF.

The J gene is TRBJ2-1, the V gene TRBV18; D possibly corresponds to TRBD2 (6 bases). The V and J ends lost 2 bases and 1 base respectively, with 9 bases between them. The CDR3 is 15 amino acids. Per germline, CDR1 KGHSH and CDR2 LQKENI. The CDR3 coding sequence is TGTGCCAGCTCACCAGGGGGGAGGTCCTACAATGAGCAGTTCTTC. This encodes CASSPGGRSYNEQFF.

The chain has TRBV10-2 and TRBJ1-5; 9 bases are shared with TRBD1. This CDR3 is 14 amino acids long. The germline gives CDR1 WSHSY, CDR2 SAAADI. The ends lost 0 bases at V and 13 bases at J; junction bases unmatched: 7. The CDR3 is CASSESGQGTTQHF. CDR3 coding DNA: TGCGCCAGCAGTGAGTCGGGACAGGGAACTACGCAGCATTTT.

The chain joins TRBV13 to TRBJ2-2, with 7 bases fitting TRBD1. The length of the CDR3 is 15 residues. Germline V gene lookup returns CDR1 PRHDT and CDR2 FYEKMQ (reference sequence). The trim removed 3 bases at V and 5 bases at J, leaving 6 bases unmatched. CDR3 loop: CASSLRGPGTGELFF. The CDR3 bases are TGTGCCAGCAGCTTGAGGGGGCCGGGGACCGGGGAGCTGTTTTTT.

This chain connects TRBV2 to TRBJ2-1, with D perhaps TRBD2 (5 bases). Germline values: CDR1 SNHLY, CDR2 FYNNEI. The CDR3 is 15 residues long. Trimming stripped 3 bases from V and 0 bases from J, with 9 bases between. The CDR3 DNA reads TGTGCCAGCAGTGACAACGGGATCTCCTACAATGAGCAGTTCTTC. Translated: CASSDNGISYNEQFF.